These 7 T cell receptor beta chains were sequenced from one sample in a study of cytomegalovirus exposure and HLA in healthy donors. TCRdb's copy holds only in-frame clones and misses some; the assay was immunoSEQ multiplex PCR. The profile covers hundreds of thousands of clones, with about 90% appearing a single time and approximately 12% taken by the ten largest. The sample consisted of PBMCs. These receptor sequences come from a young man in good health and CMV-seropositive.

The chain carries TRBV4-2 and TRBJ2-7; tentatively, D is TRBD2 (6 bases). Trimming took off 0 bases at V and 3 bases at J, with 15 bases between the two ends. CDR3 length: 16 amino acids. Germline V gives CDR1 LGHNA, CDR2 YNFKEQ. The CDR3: CASSQDSRGAVYEQYF. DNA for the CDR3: TGTGCCAGCAGCCAAGATTCGCGGGGTGCTGTCTACGAGCAGTACTTC.

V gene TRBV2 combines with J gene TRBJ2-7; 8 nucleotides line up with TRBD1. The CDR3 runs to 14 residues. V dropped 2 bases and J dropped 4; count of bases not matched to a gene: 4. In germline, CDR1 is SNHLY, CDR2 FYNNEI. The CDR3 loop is CASSEQGAGYEQYF. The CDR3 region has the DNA TGTGCCAGCAGTGAACAGGGGGCCGGATACGAGCAGTACTTC.

The CDR3 DNA is TGTGCCTCAGGGTGGGGACAGGGAAACAATGAGCAGTTCTTC. Amino acid sequence: CASGWGQGNNEQFF. The chain links TRBV2 to TRBJ2-1; 9 bases are a match to TRBD1. Per germline, CDR1 SNHLY and CDR2 FYNNEI. With 11 bases clipped from V and 5 bases from J, the junction kept 10 bases outside the gene matches. This CDR3 is built from 14 residues.

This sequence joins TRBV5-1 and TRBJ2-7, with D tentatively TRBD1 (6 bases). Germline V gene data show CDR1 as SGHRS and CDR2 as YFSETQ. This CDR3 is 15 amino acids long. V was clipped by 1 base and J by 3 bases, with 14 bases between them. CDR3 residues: CASSLWAGENYEQYF. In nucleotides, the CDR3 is TGCGCCAGCAGCTTGTGGGCAGGGGAAAACTACGAGCAGTACTTC.

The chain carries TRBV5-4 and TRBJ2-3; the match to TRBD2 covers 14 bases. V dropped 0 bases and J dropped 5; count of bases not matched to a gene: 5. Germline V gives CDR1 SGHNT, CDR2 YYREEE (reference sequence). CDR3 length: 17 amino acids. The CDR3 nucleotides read TGTGCCAGCAGCTTGGCGGGACTAGCGGGAGCGGGAGATACGCAGTATTTT. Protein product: CASSLAGLAGAGDTQYF.

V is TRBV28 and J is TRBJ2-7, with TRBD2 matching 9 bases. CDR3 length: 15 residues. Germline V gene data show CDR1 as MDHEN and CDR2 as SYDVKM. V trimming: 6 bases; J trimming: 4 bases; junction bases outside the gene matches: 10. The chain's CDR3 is CASRERAGGTYEQYF. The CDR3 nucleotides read TGTGCCAGCAGGGAGAGAGCGGGAGGTACGTACGAGCAGTACTTC.

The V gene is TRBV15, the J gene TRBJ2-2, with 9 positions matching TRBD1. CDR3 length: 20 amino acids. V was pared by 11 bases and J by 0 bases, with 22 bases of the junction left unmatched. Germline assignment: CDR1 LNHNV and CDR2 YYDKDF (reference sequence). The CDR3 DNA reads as TGTGCCGCCTCTCCGGGACAGGGCGATAGGCCGTTCGCGAACACCGGGGAGCTGTTTTTT. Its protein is CAASPGQGDRPFANTGELFF.